The rows below give T cell receptor beta chains drawn from one sample of a study of T cells in Graves' hyperthyroidism and ophthalmopathy. TCRdb used MiXCR to reprocess the multiplex PCR reads, holding one entry per CDR3 protein. The sample yields around 340,000 distinct CDR3 sequences, 15% to 20% seen once. The material sequenced was blood. All receptors derive from a woman between 40 and 55 years old with Graves' ophthalmopathy. Both conserved end residues are part of each CDR3. A D gene is named only where the DNA matches it firmly. Clone sizes are given selectively: once, few, many, or a class where the clone is expanded.

V gene	J gene	clone size	D gene	CDR3 DNA	CDR3 protein
TRBV29-1	TRBJ2-5	many	.	TGCAGCGTCGTAGCGTCTTTGCGGGCTAGAGGGACCCAGTACTTC	CSVVASLRARGTQYF
TRBV2	TRBJ1-5	many	.	TGTGCCAGCAGGGCTGGACAGCTAAATCAGCCCCAGCATTTT	CASRAGQLNQPQHF
TRBV20-1	TRBJ2-7	many	TRBD2	TGCAGTGCTAGAGATCTAAGCGGGAGGTACGAGCAGTACTTC	CSARDLSGRYEQYF
TRBV24-1	TRBJ2-7	many	.	TGTGCCACCAGTGATTTCTACGGCACCGGGGAGCAGTACTTC	CATSDFYGTGEQYF
TRBV6-1	TRBJ1-2	many	TRBD1	TGTGCCAGCAGCTCGGGAGGGGGCTGGTATGGCTACACCTTC	CASSSGGGWYGYTF
TRBV29-1	TRBJ1-2	many	.	TGCAGCGTTGCTGTCGGGACCTATGGCTACACCTTC	CSVAVGTYGYTF
TRBV19	TRBJ1-1	many	.	TGTGCCAGTAGGAGGACAGCCATCACTGAAGCTTTCTTT	CASRRTAITEAFF
TRBV29-1	TRBJ1-2	many	TRBD1	TGCAGCGCCAGCGACAGGGTCGGAGGTGGTGGCTACACCTTC	CSASDRVGGGGYTF
TRBV30	TRBJ1-2	many	.	TGTGCCTGGAGTGGAGAGGTAATCTATGGCTACACCTTC	CAWSGEVIYGYTF
TRBV4-3	TRBJ1-1	many	.	TGCGCCAGCAGCCAGGGGGCTGGAATGGGCTACACTGAAGCTTTCTTT	CASSQGAGMGYTEAFF
TRBV6-1	TRBJ2-7	many	TRBD2	TGTGCCAGCAGTGGCCTGGGACTAGCGGGATTCTACGAGCAGTACTTC	CASSGLGLAGFYEQYF
TRBV28	TRBJ1-5	many	.	TGTGCCAGCAGTTTAGGACAGTTCCATCAGCCCCAGCATTTT	CASSLGQFHQPQHF
TRBV28	TRBJ2-7	many	TRBD1	TGTGCCAGCAGACCGACAGGGCCAGGGGGTTCGGTCTACGAGCAGTACTTC	CASRPTGPGGSVYEQYF
TRBV10-3	TRBJ2-2	many	.	TGTGCCATCAGTGGAGGGTCCGGGGAGCTGTTTTTT	CAISGGSGELFF
TRBV29-1	TRBJ1-2	.	TRBD1	TGCAGCGTGCGCCCCGACAGGGATGACTATGGCTACACCTTC	CSVRPDRDDYGYTF
TRBV4-1	TRBJ2-7	many	.	TGCGCCAGCAGCCCAGTACGAGGTTCCGAGCAGTACTTC	CASSPVRGSEQYF
TRBV7-2	TRBJ2-7	few	.	TGTGCCAGCAGCTTATTAGCCAGGACTAACTACGAGCAGTCCTTC	CASSLLARTNYEQSF
TRBV11-2	TRBJ2-2	many	.	TGTGCCAGCAGCCCCCTGGGAGAGAACACCGGGGAGCTGTTTTTT	CASSPLGENTGELFF
TRBV28	TRBJ2-4	many	.	TGTGCCAGCAGTAGGACTTTAGCCAAAAACATTCAGTACTTC	CASSRTLAKNIQYF
TRBV12-3/TRBV12-4	TRBJ1-1	many	.	TGTGCCAGCACCCCCTCGTCATTGAACACTGAAGCTTTCTTT	CASTPSSLNTEAFF
TRBV7-2	TRBJ1-3	many	TRBD1	TGTGCCAGCAGCTCTCGGACAGGGCGGGGAAACACCATATATTTT	CASSSRTGRGNTIYF
TRBV7-2	TRBJ2-5	.	TRBD1	TGTGCCAGCAGCCCGCGGACAGGGTCGTCGGAGACCCAGTACTTC	CASSPRTGSSETQYF
TRBV30	TRBJ1-1	many	TRBD1	TGTGCCTGGAATAACAGGGGGCGAGGGACTGAAGCTTTCTTT	CAWNNRGRGTEAFF
TRBV19	TRBJ1-1	many	.	TGTGCCAGTACACGGAACACTGAAGCTTTCTTT	CASTRNTEAFF
TRBV30	TRBJ1-2	many	.	TGTGCCTGGAGTCGGGACAACTATGGCTACACCTTC	CAWSRDNYGYTF
TRBV29-1	TRBJ2-3	many	.	TGCAGCGTTGACCAGGGAGTGGCAGATACGCAGTATTTT	CSVDQGVADTQYF
TRBV2	TRBJ2-5	many	.	TGTGCCAGCAGGAAGGTGTACCAAGAGACCCAGTACTTC	CASRKVYQETQYF
TRBV3-1	TRBJ1-2	many	.	TGTGCCAGCAGCCACCGGACCCCTAACTATGGCTACACCTTC	CASSHRTPNYGYTF
TRBV20-1	TRBJ2-2	many	TRBD1	TGCAGTGCTAGGTTCCGGACGTTGGGACAGCCGAACACCGGGGAGCTGTTTTTT	CSARFRTLGQPNTGELFF
TRBV27	TRBJ1-1	many	.	TGTGCCAGCAGTTTAGAAGGGGTTGGAAGTGAAGCTTTCTTT	CASSLEGVGSEAFF
TRBV12-3/TRBV12-4	TRBJ1-2	.	.	TGTGCCAGCAGCCCAACTGATTGGGGCTACACCTTC	CASSPTDWGYTF
TRBV6-1	TRBJ1-5	.	TRBD1	TGTGCCAGCACCTCGGGACAGCCAAATCAGCCCCAGCATTTT	CASTSGQPNQPQHF
TRBV12-3/TRBV12-4	TRBJ2-7	many	TRBD2	TGTGCCAGCAGTTTATTCTCTGGACTAGCGGCCTCCTACGAGCAGTACTTC	CASSLFSGLAASYEQYF
TRBV28	TRBJ2-6	many	.	TGTGCCAGTAGGGAACGAGGGGCCAACGTCCTGACTTTC	CASRERGANVLTF
TRBV11-2	TRBJ2-7	many	.	TGTGCCAGCAGCTTCAGTTCCCACGAGCAGTACTTC	CASSFSSHEQYF
TRBV19	TRBJ2-7	many	TRBD1	TGTGCCAGTAGTATAGTTCTCATCCGGGACAGGGAACTAGGCGACGAGCAGTACTTC	CASSIVLIRDRELGDEQYF
TRBV6-1	TRBJ2-7	.	TRBD1	TGTGCCGTCGACCGGGACAGGGAATTCTACGAGCAGTACTTC	CAVDRDREFYEQYF
TRBV19	TRBJ2-5	many	TRBD2	TGTGCCAGTAGTATAAGAGCGGGAGGGCAAGAGACCCAGTACTTC	CASSIRAGGQETQYF
TRBV12-3/TRBV12-4	TRBJ1-5	many	.	TGTGCCAGCACCTGGGGTTTGCTGGGTCCCCGGCATTTT	CASTWGLLGPRHF
TRBV10-1	TRBJ2-2	many	.	TGCGCCAGCAGAGGTCGCAGGGAAGACGGGGAGCTGTTTTTT	CASRGRREDGELFF
TRBV2	TRBJ1-1	many	TRBD1	TGTGCCAGCAGTGGACAGGGTCGTGGTACTGAAGCTTTCTTT	CASSGQGRGTEAFF
TRBV7-3	TRBJ1-1	many	TRBD1	TGTGCCAGCAGCCAGGGGGGCCGGAACACTGAAGCTTTCTTT	CASSQGGRNTEAFF
TRBV29-1	TRBJ2-2	many	.	TGCAGCGTTGGGGACCAGACCGGGGAGCTGTTTTTT	CSVGDQTGELFF
TRBV10-3	TRBJ2-2	many	TRBD2	TGTGCCCAAGGGAAGGCGGGAGCCGGATCCGGGGAGCTGTTTTTT	CAQGKAGAGSGELFF
TRBV6-5	TRBJ2-4	.	TRBD1	TGTGCCAGCAGTTCGGGACAGGGGGCTTTCAAAAACATTCAGTACTTC	CASSSGQGAFKNIQYF
TRBV20-1	TRBJ2-7	many	.	TGCAGTGCTAGGTTCGGGGGCAACTCCTACGAGCAGTACTTC	CSARFGGNSYEQYF